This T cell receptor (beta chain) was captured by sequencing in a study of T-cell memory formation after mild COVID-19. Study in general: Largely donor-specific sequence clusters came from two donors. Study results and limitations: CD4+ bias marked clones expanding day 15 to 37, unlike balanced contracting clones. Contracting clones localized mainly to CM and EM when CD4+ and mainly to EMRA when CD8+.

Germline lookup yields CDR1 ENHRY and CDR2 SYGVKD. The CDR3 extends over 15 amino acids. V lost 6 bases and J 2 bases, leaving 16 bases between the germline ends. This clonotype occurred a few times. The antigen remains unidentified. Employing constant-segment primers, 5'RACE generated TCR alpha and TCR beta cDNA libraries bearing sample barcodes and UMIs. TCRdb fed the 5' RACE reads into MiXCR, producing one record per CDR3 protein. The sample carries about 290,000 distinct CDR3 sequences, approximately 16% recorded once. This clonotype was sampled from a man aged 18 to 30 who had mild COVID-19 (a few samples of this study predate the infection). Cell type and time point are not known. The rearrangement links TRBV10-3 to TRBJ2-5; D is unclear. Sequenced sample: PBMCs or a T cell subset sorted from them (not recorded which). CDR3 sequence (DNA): TGTGCCATCAGCAAAGTCCACGGCGAGCAAGAGACCCAGTACTTC. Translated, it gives CAISKVHGEQETQYF.